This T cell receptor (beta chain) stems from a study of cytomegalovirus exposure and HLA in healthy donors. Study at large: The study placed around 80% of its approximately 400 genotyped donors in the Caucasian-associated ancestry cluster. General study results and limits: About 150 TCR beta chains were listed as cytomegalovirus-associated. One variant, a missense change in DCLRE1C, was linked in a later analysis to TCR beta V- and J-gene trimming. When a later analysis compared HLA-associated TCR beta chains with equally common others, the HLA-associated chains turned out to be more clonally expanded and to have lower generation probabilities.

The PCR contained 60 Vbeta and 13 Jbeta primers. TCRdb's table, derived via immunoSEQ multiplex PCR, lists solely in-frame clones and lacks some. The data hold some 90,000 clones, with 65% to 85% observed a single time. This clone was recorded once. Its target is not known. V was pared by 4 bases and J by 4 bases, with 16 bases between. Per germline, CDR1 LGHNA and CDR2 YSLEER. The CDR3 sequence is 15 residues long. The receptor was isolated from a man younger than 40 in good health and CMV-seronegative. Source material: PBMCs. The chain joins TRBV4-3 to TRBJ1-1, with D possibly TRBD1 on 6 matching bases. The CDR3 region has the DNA TGCGCCAGCAGCCCAAATTGGGGGCAGGGCACTGAAGCTTTCTTT. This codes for CASSPNWGQGTEAFF.